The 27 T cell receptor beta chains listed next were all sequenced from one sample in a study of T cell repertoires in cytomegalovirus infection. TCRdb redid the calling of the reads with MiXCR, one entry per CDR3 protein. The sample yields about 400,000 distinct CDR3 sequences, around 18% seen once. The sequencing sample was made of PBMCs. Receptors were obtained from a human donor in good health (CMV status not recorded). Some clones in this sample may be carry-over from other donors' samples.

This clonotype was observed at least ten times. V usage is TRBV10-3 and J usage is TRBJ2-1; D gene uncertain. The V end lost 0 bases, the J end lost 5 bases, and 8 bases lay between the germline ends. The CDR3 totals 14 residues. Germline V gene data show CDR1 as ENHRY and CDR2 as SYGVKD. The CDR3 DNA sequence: TGTGCCATCAGTGAGTCGGGCTACCACAATGAGCAGTTCTTC. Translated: CAISESGYHNEQFF.

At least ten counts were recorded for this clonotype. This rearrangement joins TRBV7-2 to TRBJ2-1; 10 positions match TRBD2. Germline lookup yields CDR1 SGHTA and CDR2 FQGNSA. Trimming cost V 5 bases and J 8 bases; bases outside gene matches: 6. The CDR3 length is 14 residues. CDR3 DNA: TGTGCCAGCAGCACCGTAGCGGGGGGTCATGAGCAGTTCTTC. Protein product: CASSTVAGGHEQFF.

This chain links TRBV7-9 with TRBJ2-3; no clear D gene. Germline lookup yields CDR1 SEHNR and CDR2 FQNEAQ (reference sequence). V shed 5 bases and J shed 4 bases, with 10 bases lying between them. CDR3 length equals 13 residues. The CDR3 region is CASSPVGPDTQYF. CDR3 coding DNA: TGTGCCAGCAGCCCGGTGGGTCCAGATACGCAGTATTTT.

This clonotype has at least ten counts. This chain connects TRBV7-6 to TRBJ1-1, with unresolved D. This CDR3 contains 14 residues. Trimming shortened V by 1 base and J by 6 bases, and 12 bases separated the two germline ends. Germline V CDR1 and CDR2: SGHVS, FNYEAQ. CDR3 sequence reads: CASSLEISPAEAFF. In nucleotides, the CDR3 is TGTGCCAGCAGCTTAGAAATTAGTCCCGCTGAAGCTTTCTTT. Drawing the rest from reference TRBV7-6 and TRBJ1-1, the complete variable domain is GAGVSQSPRYKVTKRGQDVALRCDPISGHVSLYWYRQALGQGPEFLTYFNYEAQQDKSGLPNDRFSAERPEGSISTLTIQRTEQRDSAMYRCASSLEISPAEAFFGQGTRLTVV.

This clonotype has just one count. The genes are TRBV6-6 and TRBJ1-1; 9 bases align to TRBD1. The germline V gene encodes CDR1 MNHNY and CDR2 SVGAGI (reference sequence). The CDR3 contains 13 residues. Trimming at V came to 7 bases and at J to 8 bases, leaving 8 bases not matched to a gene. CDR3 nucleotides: TGTGCCAGCACCAGCGACGACAGGGGGGAAGCTTTCTTT. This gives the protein CASTSDDRGEAFF.

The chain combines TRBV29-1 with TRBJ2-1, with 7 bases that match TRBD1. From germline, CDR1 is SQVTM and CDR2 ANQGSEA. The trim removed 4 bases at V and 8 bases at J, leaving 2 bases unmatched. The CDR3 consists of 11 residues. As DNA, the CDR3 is TGCAGCGTTGCGACAGGGCATGAGCAGTTCTTC. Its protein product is CSVATGHEQFF.

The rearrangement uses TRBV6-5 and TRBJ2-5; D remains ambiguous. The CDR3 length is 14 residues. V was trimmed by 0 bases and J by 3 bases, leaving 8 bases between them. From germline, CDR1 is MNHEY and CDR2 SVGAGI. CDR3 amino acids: CASSYSDREETQYF. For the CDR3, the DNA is TGTGCCAGCAGTTACTCGGACCGAGAAGAGACCCAGTACTTC.

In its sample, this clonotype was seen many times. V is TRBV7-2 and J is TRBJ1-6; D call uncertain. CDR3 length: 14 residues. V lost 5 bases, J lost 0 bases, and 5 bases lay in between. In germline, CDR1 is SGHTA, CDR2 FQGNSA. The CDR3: CASSPSSYNSPLHF. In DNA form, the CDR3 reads TGTGCCAGCAGCCCCAGCTCCTATAATTCACCCCTCCACTTT.

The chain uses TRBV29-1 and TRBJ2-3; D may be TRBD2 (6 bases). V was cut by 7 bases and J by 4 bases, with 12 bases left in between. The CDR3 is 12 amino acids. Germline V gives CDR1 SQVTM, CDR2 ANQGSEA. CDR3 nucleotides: TGCAGCGAATTGACGGGGGCAGATACGCAGTATTTT. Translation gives CSELTGADTQYF.

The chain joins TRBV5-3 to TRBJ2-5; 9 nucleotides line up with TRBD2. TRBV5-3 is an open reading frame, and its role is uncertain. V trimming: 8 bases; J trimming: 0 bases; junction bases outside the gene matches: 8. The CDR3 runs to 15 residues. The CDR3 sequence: CASSAGGLYQETQYF. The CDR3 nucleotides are TGTGCCAGCAGCGCGGGAGGGTTGTACCAAGAGACCCAGTACTTC.

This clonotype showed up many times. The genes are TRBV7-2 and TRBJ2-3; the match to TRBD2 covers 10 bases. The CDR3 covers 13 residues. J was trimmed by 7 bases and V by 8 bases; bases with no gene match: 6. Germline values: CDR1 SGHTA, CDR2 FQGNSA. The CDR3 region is CASERGGQNTQYF. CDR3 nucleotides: TGTGCCAGCGAGCGGGGGGGCCAAAATACGCAGTATTTT.

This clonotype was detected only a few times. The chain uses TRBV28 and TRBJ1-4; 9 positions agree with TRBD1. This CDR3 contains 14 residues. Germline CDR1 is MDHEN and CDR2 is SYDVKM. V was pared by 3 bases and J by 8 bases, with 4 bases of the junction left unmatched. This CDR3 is CASSFRTGEEKLFF. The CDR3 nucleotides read TGTGCCAGCAGTTTTAGGACAGGGGAAGAAAAACTGTTTTTT. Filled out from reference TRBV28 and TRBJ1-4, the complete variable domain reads DVKVTQSSRYLVKRTGEKVFLECVQDMDHENMFWYRQDPGLGLRLIYFSYDVKMKEKGDIPEGYSVSREKKERFSLILESASTNQTSMYLCASSFRTGEEKLFFGSGTQLSVL.

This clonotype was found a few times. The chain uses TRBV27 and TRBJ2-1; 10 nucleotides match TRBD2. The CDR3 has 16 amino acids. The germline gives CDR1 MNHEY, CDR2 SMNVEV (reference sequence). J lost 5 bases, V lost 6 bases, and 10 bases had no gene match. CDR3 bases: TGTGCCAGCAGCGACAGGACTAGCGGACCCAACAATGAGCAGTTCTTC. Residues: CASSDRTSGPNNEQFF.

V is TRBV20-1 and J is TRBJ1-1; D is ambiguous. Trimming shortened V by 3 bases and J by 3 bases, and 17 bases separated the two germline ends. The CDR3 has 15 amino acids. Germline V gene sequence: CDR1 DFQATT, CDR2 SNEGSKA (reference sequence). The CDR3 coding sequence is TGCAGTGCTAGTAGGACGAGGAGAAGGGACACTGAAGCTTTCTTT. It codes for CSASRTRRRDTEAFF.

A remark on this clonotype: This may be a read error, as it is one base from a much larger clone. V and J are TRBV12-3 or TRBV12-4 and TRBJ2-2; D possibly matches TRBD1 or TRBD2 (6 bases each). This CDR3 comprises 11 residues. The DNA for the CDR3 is TGTGCTTGGAGGGGGTTCGTGGAGCTGTTTTTT. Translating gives CAWRGFVELFF.

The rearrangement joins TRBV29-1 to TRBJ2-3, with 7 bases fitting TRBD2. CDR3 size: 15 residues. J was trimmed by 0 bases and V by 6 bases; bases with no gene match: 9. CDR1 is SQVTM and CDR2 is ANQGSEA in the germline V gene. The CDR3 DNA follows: TGCAGCGTGATGCCTAGCGGAACTAGCACAGATACGCAGTATTTT. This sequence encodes CSVMPSGTSTDTQYF.

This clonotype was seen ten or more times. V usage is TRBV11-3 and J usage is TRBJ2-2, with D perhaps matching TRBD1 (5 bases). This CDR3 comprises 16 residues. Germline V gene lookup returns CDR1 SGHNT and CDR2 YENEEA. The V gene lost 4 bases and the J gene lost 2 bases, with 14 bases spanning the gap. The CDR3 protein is CASSSDPQGNTGELFF. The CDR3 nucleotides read TGTGCCAGCAGCTCCGATCCCCAGGGAAACACCGGGGAGCTGTTTTTT.

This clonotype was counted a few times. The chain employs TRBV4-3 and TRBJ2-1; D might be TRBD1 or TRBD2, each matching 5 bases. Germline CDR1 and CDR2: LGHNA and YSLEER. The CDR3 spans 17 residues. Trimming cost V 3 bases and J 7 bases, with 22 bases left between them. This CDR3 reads CASSHGTRVGPGNEQFF. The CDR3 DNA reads TGCGCCAGCAGCCATGGGACGCGGGTAGGGCCTGGGAATGAGCAGTTCTTC.

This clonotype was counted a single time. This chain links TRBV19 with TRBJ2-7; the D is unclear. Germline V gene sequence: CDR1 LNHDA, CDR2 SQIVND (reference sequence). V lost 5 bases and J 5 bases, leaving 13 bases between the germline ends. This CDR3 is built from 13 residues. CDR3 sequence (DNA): TGTGCCAGTAGTGGCCCCGACGAAGACGAGCAGTACTTC. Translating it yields CASSGPDEDEQYF.

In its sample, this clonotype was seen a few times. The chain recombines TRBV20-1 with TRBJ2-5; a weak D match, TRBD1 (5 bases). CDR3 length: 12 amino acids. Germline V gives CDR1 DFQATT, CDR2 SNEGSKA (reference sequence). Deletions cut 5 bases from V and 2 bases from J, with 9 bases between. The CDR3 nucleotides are TGCAGTGCTTTTGACAGACAAGAGACCCAGTACTTC. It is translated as CSAFDRQETQYF.

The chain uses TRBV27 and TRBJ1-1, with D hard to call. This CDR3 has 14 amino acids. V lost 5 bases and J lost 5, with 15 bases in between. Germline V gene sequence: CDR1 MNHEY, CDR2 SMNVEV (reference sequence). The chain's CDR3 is CASSPLGVGTEAFF. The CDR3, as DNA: TGTGCCAGCAGTCCACTCGGGGTGGGGACTGAAGCTTTCTTT.

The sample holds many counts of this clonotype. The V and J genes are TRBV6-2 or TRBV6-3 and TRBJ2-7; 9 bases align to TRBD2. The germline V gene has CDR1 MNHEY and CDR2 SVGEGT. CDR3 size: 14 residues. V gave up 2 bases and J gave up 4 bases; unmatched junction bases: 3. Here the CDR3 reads CASSYGTSGYEQYF. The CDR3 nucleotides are TGTGCCAGCAGTTACGGAACTAGCGGGTACGAGCAGTACTTC.

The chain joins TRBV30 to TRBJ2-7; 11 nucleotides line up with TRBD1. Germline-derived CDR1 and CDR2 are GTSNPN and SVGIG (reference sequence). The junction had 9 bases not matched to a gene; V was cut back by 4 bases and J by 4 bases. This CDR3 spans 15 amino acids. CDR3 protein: CAWTPPGTGGYEQYF. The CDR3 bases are TGTGCCTGGACCCCTCCGGGGACAGGGGGATACGAGCAGTACTTC.

The CDR3 nucleotides are TGCAGTGCTAGAGAAGGCGGGGGGGCCAAAGAGCAGTTCTTC. As protein: CSAREGGGAKEQFF. The J gene is TRBJ2-1, the V gene TRBV20-1; 9 bases align to TRBD2. Germline V CDR1 and CDR2: DFQATT, SNEGSKA (reference sequence). V was pared by 0 bases and J by 10 bases, with 7 bases of the junction left unmatched. The CDR3 has 14 amino acids.

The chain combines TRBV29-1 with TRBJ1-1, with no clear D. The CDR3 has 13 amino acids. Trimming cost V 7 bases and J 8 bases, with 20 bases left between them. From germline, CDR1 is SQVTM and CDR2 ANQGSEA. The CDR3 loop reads CSAQRGNGREAFF. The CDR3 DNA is TGCAGCGCCCAGCGGGGAAATGGACGCGAAGCTTTCTTT. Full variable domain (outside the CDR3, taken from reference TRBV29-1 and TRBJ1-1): SAVISQKPSRDICQRGTSLTIQCQVDSQVTMMFWYRQQPGQSLTLIATANQGSEATYESGFVIDKFPISRPNLTFSTLTVSNMSPEDSSIYLCSAQRGNGREAFFGQGTRLTVV.

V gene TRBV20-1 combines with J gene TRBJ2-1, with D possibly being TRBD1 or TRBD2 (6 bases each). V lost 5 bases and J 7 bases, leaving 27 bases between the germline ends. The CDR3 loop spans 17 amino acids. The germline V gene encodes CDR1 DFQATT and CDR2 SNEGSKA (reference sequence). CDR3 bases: TGCAGTGCTGCCCCGGAGGGGGTTTGGGTCTTGGAGAATGAGCAGTTCTTC. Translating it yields CSAAPEGVWVLENEQFF.

CDR3 in amino acids: CASSFIRGGDYFYGYTF. The CDR3 nucleotides are TGTGCCAGCAGTTTCATTCGAGGGGGCGACTATTTTTATGGCTACACCTTC. This chain joins TRBV27 and TRBJ1-2; the match to TRBD1 covers 7 bases. The trim removed 3 bases at V and 5 bases at J, leaving 15 bases unmatched. CDR1 MNHEY and CDR2 SMNVEV come from the germline V gene (reference sequence). This CDR3 has 17 amino acids.